This record looks at one T cell receptor beta chain sequence and its context. The CDR3 contains 15 residues. With V trimmed by 7 bases and J by 3 bases, 9 bases remained unmatched. The germline CDR1 and CDR2 sequences are SEHNR and FQNEAQ (reference sequence). The sample originates from a study of cytomegalovirus exposure and HLA in healthy donors. The PCR used 60 Vbeta and 13 Jbeta primers. Profiling relied on immunoSEQ multiplex PCR, and the TCRdb table lists in-frame clones only, not all of them. The table has 90,000 to 110,000 clones, approximately 70% seen once. The rearrangement joins TRBV7-9 to TRBJ2-7; TRBD2 matches at 10 bases. The sequence derives from a man aged 30-40 years in good health and CMV-seronegative. The sample consisted of PBMCs. CDR3 DNA sequence: TGTGCCAGCACCAGATCTAGCGGGAGTGTCTACGAGCAGTACTTC. Translation gives CASTRSSGSVYEQYF.